This T cell receptor (beta chain) was documented in a study of identifying expanded T cells in peripheral blood. The study, taken as a whole, reports: Differentially abundant clones: roughly 1.2 between replicates, 16.4 at approximately 13 days, 18 to 20 at four.

About this clone: Its target is unknown.

During the collection period, no donor immune events like infections were recorded. Assay used: immunoSEQ multiplex PCR; TCRdb lists only in-frame clones, some missing. Of 100,000 to 150,000 clones listed, approximately 80% are singletons. V was shortened by 1 base and J by 5 bases, with 11 bases between the two germline ends. The CDR3 consists of 14 residues. In germline, CDR1 is GTSNPN, CDR2 SVGIG (reference sequence). The clonotype originates from a person aged 18 to 75 in good health. The sequencing sample was made of blood. This sequence joins TRBV30 and TRBJ2-2, with a possible D match to TRBD1 (5 bases). CDR3 region: CAWSGGARTGELFF. CDR3 in DNA: TGTGCCTGGAGTGGTGGGGCCAGGACCGGGGAGCTGTTTTTT.